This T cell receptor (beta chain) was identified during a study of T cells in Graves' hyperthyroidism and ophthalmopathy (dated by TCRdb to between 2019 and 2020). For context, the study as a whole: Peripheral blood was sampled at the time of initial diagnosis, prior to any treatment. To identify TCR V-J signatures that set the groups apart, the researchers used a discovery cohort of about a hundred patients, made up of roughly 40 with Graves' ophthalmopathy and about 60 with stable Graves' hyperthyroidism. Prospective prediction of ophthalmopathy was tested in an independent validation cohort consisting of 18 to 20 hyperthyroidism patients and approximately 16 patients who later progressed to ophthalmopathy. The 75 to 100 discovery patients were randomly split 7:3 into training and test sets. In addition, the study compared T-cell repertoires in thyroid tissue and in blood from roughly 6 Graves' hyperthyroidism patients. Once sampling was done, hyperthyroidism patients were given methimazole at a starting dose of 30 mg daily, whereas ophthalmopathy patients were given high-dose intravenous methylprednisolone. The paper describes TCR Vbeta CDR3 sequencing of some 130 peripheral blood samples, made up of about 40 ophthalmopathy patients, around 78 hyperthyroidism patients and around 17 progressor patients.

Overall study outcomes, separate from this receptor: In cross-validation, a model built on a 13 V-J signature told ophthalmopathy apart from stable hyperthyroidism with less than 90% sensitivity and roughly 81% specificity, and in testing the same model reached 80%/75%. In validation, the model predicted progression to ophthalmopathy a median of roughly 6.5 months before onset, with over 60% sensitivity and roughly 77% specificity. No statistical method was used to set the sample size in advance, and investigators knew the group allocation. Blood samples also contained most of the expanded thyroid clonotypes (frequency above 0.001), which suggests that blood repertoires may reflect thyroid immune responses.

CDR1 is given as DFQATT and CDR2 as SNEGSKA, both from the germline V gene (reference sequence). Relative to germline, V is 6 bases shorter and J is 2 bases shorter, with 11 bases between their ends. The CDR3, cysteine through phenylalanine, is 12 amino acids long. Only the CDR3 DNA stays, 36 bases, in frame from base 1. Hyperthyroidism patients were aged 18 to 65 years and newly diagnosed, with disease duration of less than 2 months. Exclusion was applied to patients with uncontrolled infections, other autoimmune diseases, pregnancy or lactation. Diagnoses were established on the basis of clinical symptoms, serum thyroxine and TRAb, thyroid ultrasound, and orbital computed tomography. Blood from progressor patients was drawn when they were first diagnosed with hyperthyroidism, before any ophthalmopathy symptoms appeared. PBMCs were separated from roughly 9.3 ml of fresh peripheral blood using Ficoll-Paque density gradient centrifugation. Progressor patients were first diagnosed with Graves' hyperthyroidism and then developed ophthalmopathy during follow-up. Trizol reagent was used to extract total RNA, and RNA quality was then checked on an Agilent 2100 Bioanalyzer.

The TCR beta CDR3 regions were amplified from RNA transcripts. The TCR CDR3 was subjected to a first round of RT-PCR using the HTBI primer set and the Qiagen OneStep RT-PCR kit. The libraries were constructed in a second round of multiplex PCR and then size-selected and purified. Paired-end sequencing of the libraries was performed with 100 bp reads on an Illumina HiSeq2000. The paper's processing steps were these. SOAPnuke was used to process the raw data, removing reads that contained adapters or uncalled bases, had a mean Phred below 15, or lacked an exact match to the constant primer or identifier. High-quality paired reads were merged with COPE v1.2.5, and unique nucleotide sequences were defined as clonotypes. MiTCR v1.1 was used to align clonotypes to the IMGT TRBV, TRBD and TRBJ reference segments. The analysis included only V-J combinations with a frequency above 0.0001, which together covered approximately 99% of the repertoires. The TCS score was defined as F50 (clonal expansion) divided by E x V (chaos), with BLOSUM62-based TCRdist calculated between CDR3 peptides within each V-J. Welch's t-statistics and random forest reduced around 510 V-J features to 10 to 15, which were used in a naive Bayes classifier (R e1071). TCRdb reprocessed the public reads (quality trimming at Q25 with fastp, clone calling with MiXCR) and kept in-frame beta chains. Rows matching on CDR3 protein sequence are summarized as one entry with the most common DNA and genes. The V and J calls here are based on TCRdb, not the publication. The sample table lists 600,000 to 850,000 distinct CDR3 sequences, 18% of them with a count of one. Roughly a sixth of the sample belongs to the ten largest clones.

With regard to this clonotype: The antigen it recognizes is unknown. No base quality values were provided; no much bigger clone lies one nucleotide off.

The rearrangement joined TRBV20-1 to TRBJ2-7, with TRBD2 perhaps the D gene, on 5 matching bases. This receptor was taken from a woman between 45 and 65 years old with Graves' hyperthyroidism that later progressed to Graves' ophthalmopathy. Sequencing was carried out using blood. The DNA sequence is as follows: TGCAGTGCCCGGACTCCCACCTACGAGCAGTACTTC. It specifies CSARTPTYEQYF.